This TCR beta chain derives from a study of T cell repertoires in cytomegalovirus infection. The V gene's germline CDR1 is MGHRA and CDR2 YSYEKL. V lost 0 bases and J lost 2, with 8 bases in between. CDR3 length: 14 residues. Study-wide results and limits: In two of eight donors, the top clonotype was HLA-C-restricted CMV-specific.

This clonotype was recorded at least ten times. Its target is not known. TCRdb used MiXCR to reprocess the reads, holding one entry per CDR3 protein. The data show fewer than 550,000 distinct CDR3 sequences, with roughly 12% seen just once and roughly 10% held by the top ten. The receptor's source is a human donor in good health (CMV status not recorded). Some clones in this sample may be carry-over from other donors' samples. Sequences were obtained from PBMCs. The rearrangement links TRBV4-1 to TRBJ2-7; possible D gene TRBD1, 5 bases. The chain's CDR3 is CASSQDDRTYEQYF. DNA for the CDR3: TGCGCCAGCAGCCAAGATGACAGAACCTACGAGCAGTACTTC.